This T cell receptor beta chain was recovered during a study of shared clonotypes between healthy human individuals. The CDR3 covers 16 residues. Germline V gives CDR1 SGHRS, CDR2 YFSETQ. V shed 5 bases and J shed 0 bases, with 17 bases lying between them. Findings and limits, study-wide: Memory subsets had estimated richness that was generally smaller than that of naive subsets.

Tens of thousands of T cell genomes, or approximately 190 ng DNA, went into the sorted-subset replicate PCRs. Measured with immunoSEQ multiplex PCR; TCRdb has only the in-frame clones, and not every one. Counted here are 2 million to 2.5 million clones, around 95% occurring once; the ten biggest clones make up under 0.15%. Concerning this clone: Its specificity is unknown.

This sequence joins TRBV5-1 and TRBJ1-1; D might be TRBD1 (6 bases). Sequences were obtained from naive CD4+ T cells sorted from blood. The sample's subset: CD45RA+ positively selected. The origin of this receptor is a man younger than 30 in good health. The CDR3 DNA reads as TGCGCCAGCAGAGATCCGTTGGGGGCCATGAACACTGAAGCTTTCTTT. It is translated as CASRDPLGAMNTEAFF.